This T cell receptor beta chain was profiled in a study of T cell responses to AZD1222 COVID-19 vaccine. Germline values: CDR1 LNHDA, CDR2 SQIVND (reference sequence). CDR3 size: 15 residues. After removal of 1 base from V and 4 bases from J, the junction contained 2 bases not matched to a gene. TCRdb keeps only in-frame clones here, not all; method: immunoSEQ multiplex PCR. Of under 170,000 clones in the sample, 94% were seen once. General study results and limits: Spike-specific TCR breadth and depth rose after two AZD1222 doses.

Points on this clone: Antigen specificity is unknown.

This sample comprised peripheral blood, obtained on day 0 of AZD1222 vaccination. V and J are TRBV19 and TRBJ2-4; 9 bases are a match to TRBD1. This TCR came from an adult in good health. The CDR3 DNA follows: TGTGCCAGTAGTATAGTAGGGACAGGGAAAAACATTCAGTACTTC. Encoded protein: CASSIVGTGKNIQYF.